This TCR beta chain comes out of a study of CD8 T cells in ankylosing spondylitis. Quantitative 5'-RACE with molecular barcodes was used to make the TCR beta libraries. TCRdb independently ran MiXCR on the 5' RACE reads; one entry per CDR3 protein. The table has fewer than 200,000 distinct CDR3 sequences, around 17% seen once. Germline V gives CDR1 SGHTA, CDR2 FQGNSA. The CDR3 is 13 residues long. J was trimmed by 6 bases and V by 6 bases; bases with no gene match: 7. General study findings and limits: Clones linked with disease were CD8+ and fairly uncommon in the peripheral blood. Several highly homologous variants made up a TCR beta motif, and this motif appeared characteristic of ankylosing spondylitis blood. The clones that were linked to disease were reported to be significantly enriched in matched synovial fluid samples from ankylosing spondylitis patients.

With respect to this clonotype: The antigen is not known.

The genes are TRBV7-2 and TRBJ2-7, with 8 bases identical to TRBD2. Sequencing was performed on blood, either unsorted or a sorted T cell fraction (not recorded which). The source of this sequence is a male donor with ankylosing spondylitis or in good health (not recorded which). CDR3 sequence (DNA): TGTGCCAGCAGTCGTGCGGGAGGAGGCGAGCAGTACTTC. Translating it yields CASSRAGGGEQYF.